This TCR beta chain was identified in a study of cytomegalovirus exposure and HLA in healthy donors. The CDR3 totals 17 residues. V lost 2 bases and J 6 bases, leaving 23 bases between the germline ends. Per the germline V gene, CDR1 is SGHKS and CDR2 is YYEKEE (reference sequence). A few counts support this clone. The PCR ran on 60 Vbeta and 13 Jbeta primers. This table comes from immunoSEQ multiplex PCR, and its TCRdb copy is limited to in-frame clones, with some not included. The repertoire holds fewer than 150,000 clones, with roughly 80% as singletons. This rearrangement joins TRBV5-5 to TRBJ1-1; D ambiguous. This receptor was obtained from a female donor in good health and CMV-seronegative. Source material: PBMCs. CDR3 sequence reads: CASSFYPGSQIYSEAFF. In DNA, the CDR3 is TGTGCCAGCAGCTTCTATCCGGGGAGCCAGATATATTCTGAAGCTTTCTTT.